This T cell receptor beta chain was found in a study of metastatic and nonmetastatic thyroid tumors. The ends lost 5 bases at V and 3 bases at J; junction bases unmatched: 6. The CDR3 length is 15 residues. Germline lookup yields CDR1 LNHDA and CDR2 SQIVND (reference sequence). TCRdb re-called the PCR reads through MiXCR. In the table there are 20,000 to 30,000 clones, 22% of which are singletons. There were no patients who had received any treatment before thyroid surgery. This clone was recorded at least ten times. Material for sequencing was blood. The source of this sequence is a female donor with papillary thyroid cancer or a benign thyroid nodule (not recorded which). Some clones in this sample may be carry-over from other donors' samples. V is TRBV19 and J is TRBJ1-1; 10 bases are a match to TRBD1. In DNA form, the CDR3 reads TGTGCCAGTAGTGCGGGGACAGGGGCGGACACTGAAGCTTTCTTT. This codes for CASSAGTGADTEAFF.